This passage covers 14 T cell receptor beta chains from one sample sequenced in a study of response to subunit inactivated influenza vaccine. TCRdb recomputed calls from the RT-PCR reads with MiXCR, one row per CDR3 protein. In the table there are hundreds of thousands of distinct CDR3 sequences, approximately 18% of which are singletons. The input for sequencing was PBMCs from blood, taken approximately 5 days after vaccination. These receptor sequences come from a man in his fifties or sixties who received an inactivated influenza vaccine.

On this clonotype itself: At one end the junction does not follow the germline gene, possibly because of a read error. The chain uses TRBV7-7 and TRBJ1-2, with D perhaps TRBD1 (5 bases). Germline V CDR1 and CDR2: SSHAT, FNYEAQ (reference sequence). The CDR3 extends over 14 amino acids. The CDR3 coding sequence is TGTGCTAGCAGCTTAGGAGAAGGGACCTATGGCTACACCTTC. Protein sequence: CASSLGEGTYGYTF.

This clonotype was detected a few times. The rearrangement joins TRBV2 to TRBJ2-3, with TRBD1 as a possible D gene (5 bases). Germline loops: CDR1 SNHLY, CDR2 FYNNEI. Trimming pared 4 bases from V and 1 base from J, leaving 12 bases between. The CDR3 spans 15 residues. CDR3 in amino acids: CASSAPGMGTDTQYF. The CDR3, as DNA: TGTGCCAGCAGTGCCCCAGGGATGGGCACAGATACGCAGTATTTT.

This rearrangement joins TRBV5-6 to TRBJ2-1, with D hard to call. Trimming shortened V by 0 bases and J by 4 bases, and 11 bases separated the two germline ends. CDR1 SGHDT and CDR2 YYEEEE come from the germline V gene. This CDR3 is built from 15 residues. The CDR3 sequence: CASSLERQSYNEQFF. The CDR3 nucleotides are TGTGCCAGCAGCTTGGAGAGGCAGAGTTACAATGAGCAGTTCTTC.

This sequence joins TRBV5-1 and TRBJ1-1; D might be TRBD1 (5 bases). This CDR3 comprises 14 residues. The germline CDR1 and CDR2 sequences are SGHRS and YFSETQ. Trimming removed 1 base from V and 1 base from J, with 8 bases in between. The CDR3 nucleotides read TGCGCCAGCAGCTTGAGGGACCCGAACACTGAAGCTTTCTTT. Encoded protein: CASSLRDPNTEAFF.

This rearrangement joins TRBV20-1 to TRBJ2-5; D remains ambiguous. The V end lost 6 bases, the J end lost 7 bases, and 18 bases lay between the germline ends. CDR1 is DFQATT and CDR2 is SNEGSKA in the germline V gene (reference sequence). This CDR3 comprises 13 residues. In nucleotides, the CDR3 is TGCAGTGCGGAAGGACCCTGGCTTTGGACCCAGTACTTC. Its protein is CSAEGPWLWTQYF.

This clonotype occurred a few times. The chain employs TRBV30 and TRBJ2-3; D not resolved. This CDR3 region has 12 residues. CDR1 and CDR2 from the germline V gene are GTSNPN and SVGIG (reference sequence). The germline V and J ends were trimmed by 8 bases and 3 bases, with 12 bases remaining between them. The CDR3 spells CATQGVTDTQYF. CDR3 nucleotide sequence: TGTGCCACACAAGGAGTGACAGATACGCAGTATTTT.

This clonotype has more than one count but fewer than ten. The genes are TRBV24-1 and TRBJ2-1; D possibly corresponds to TRBD2 (7 bases). The CDR3 is 12 amino acids. V lost 9 bases and J lost 7, with 12 bases in between. Germline V gene lookup returns CDR1 KGHDR and CDR2 SFDVKD. CDR3 in DNA: TGTGCCACCCGAGGGGGGGGGAATGAGCAGTTCTTC. Its protein product is CATRGGGNEQFF.

The chain links TRBV24-1 to TRBJ2-3, with D unresolved. Trimming stripped 6 bases from V and 8 bases from J, with 14 bases between. The V gene's germline CDR1 is KGHDR and CDR2 SFDVKD. The CDR3 contains 13 residues. This CDR3 reads CATSNILRSTQYF. The CDR3 nucleotides are TGTGCCACCAGTAATATCCTCCGCAGTACGCAGTATTTT.

The chain combines TRBV28 with TRBJ2-7, with no clear D. The length of the CDR3 is 14 residues. CDR1 is MDHEN and CDR2 is SYDVKM in the germline V gene. The V end lost 8 bases, the J end lost 6 bases, and 20 bases lay between the germline ends. CDR3 sequence (DNA): TGTGCCAGCTTGGCTTTGGGCGAAAAGGGCGAGCAGTACTTC. This codes for CASLALGEKGEQYF.

The chain joins TRBV7-2 to TRBJ2-7; 9 bases fit TRBD2. The CDR3 consists of 14 residues. J was trimmed by 3 bases and V by 8 bases; bases with no gene match: 8. The germline CDR1 and CDR2 sequences are SGHTA and FQGNSA. The CDR3 DNA reads TGTGCCAGCGGGTCTAGCGGGACCCTCTACGAGCAGTACTTC. This translates into CASGSSGTLYEQYF.

The chain joins TRBV27 to TRBJ1-5; D not certain. CDR1 is MNHEY and CDR2 is SMNVEV in the germline V gene (reference sequence). V was trimmed by 5 bases and J by 0 bases, leaving 14 bases between them. The CDR3 length is 16 residues. The CDR3 sequence is CASSPRVDGSNQPQHF. Here the CDR3 DNA reads TGTGCCAGCAGTCCGCGGGTTGACGGTAGCAATCAGCCCCAGCATTTT.

The chain recombines TRBV6-4 with TRBJ2-5; D unclear. Trimming cost V 3 bases and J 0 bases, with 8 bases left between them. The germline V gene has CDR1 MRHNA and CDR2 SNTAGT. This CDR3 has 14 amino acids. CDR3 nucleotide sequence: TGTGCCAGCAGTGAATACAGAGACCAAGAGACCCAGTACTTC. It encodes CASSEYRDQETQYF.

This clonotype was found a few times. V is TRBV20-1 and J is TRBJ2-7, with TRBD2 as a possible D gene (5 bases). Trimming took 1 base from V and 1 from J, leaving 11 bases between them. The CDR3 is made up of 14 amino acids. Germline CDR1 reads DFQATT; CDR2 reads SNEGSKA (reference sequence). The CDR3, as DNA: TGCAGTGCTAGAGGTCCTAGCTTTTCCTACGAGCAGTACTTC. Amino acids: CSARGPSFSYEQYF.

The table lists this clonotype with many counts. The J gene is TRBJ2-7, the V gene TRBV12-3 or TRBV12-4; D ambiguous. The CDR3 totals 12 residues. Trimming pared 6 bases from V and 6 bases from J, leaving 12 bases between. CDR3 protein: CASRRGPSEQYF. Here the CDR3 DNA reads TGTGCCAGCAGGCGCGGACCTAGCGAGCAGTACTTC.